This TCR beta chain was recorded in a study of cytomegalovirus exposure and HLA in healthy donors. Findings of the study overall: CMV serostatus was the sole immune exposure data available.

Use of 60 Vbeta and 13 Jbeta primers characterized the PCR. Clones were sequenced by immunoSEQ multiplex PCR, and TCRdb holds only the in-frame ones, with some missing. This listing includes around 80,000 clones. About this clone: Its antigen is not known.

The clonotype was recovered from a boy younger than 18 in good health and CMV-seronegative. Sequenced: PBMCs.

CDR3 nucleotide sequence: TGTGCCAGTAGTGACGGGGGGCCTGAGACCCAGTACTTC. Its protein is CASSDGGPETQYF. The V call is TRBV19, the J call TRBJ2-5; perhaps TRBD2 as D (7 bases). V was trimmed by 5 bases and J by 5 bases, leaving 12 bases between them. This CDR3 is built from 13 residues. Germline assignment: CDR1 LNHDA and CDR2 SQIVND (reference sequence).